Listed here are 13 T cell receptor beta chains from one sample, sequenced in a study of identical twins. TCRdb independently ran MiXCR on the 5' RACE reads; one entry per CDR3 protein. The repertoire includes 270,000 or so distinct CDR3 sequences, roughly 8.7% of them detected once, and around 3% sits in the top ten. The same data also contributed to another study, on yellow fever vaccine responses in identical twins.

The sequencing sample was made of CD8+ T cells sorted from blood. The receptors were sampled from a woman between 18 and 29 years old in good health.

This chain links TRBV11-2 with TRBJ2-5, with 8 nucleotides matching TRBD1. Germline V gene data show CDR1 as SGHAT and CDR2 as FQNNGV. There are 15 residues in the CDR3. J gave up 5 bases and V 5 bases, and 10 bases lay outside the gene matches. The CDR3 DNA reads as TGTGCCAGCAGCCTAGGACAGGGTCTCGGTGAGACCCAGTACTTC. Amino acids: CASSLGQGLGETQYF.

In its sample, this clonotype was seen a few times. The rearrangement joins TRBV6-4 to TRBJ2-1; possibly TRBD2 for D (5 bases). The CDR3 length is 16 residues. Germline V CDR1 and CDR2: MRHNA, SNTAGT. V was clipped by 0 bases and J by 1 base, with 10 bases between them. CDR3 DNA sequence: TGTGCCAGCAGTGACTCTGCGGGCCCGTCCTACAATGAGCAGTTCTTC. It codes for CASSDSAGPSYNEQFF.

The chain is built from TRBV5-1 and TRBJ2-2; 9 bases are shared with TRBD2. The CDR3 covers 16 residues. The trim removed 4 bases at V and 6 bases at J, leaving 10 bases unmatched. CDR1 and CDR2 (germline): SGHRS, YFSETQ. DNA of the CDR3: TGCGCCAGCAGCCCGGCTAGCGGGGAACAGGCCGGGGAGCTGTTTTTT. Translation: CASSPASGEQAGELFF.

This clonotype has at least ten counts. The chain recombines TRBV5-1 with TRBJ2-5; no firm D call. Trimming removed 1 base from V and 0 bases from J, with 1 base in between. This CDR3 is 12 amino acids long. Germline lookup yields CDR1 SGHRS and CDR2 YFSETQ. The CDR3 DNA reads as TGCGCCAGCAGCTTGTACCAAGAGACCCAGTACTTC. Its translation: CASSLYQETQYF.

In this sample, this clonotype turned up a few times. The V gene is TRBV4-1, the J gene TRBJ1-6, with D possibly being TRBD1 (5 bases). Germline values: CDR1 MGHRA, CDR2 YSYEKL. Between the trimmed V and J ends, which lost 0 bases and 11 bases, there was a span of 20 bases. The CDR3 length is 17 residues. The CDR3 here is CASSQDPGPGPTTPLHF. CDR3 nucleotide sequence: TGCGCCAGCAGCCAAGATCCAGGGCCGGGCCCGACGACACCCCTCCACTTT.

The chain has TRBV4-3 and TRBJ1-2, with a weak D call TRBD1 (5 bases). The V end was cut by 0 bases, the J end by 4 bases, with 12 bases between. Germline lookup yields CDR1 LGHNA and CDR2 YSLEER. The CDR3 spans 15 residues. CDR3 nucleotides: TGCGCCAGCAGCCAAGAAAGAGAAAGGGGCTATGGCTACACCTTC. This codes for CASSQERERGYGYTF.

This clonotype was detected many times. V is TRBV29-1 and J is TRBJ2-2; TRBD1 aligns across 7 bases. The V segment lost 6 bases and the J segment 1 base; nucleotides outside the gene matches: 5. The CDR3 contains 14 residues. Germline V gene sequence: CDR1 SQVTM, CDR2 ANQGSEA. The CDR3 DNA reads TGCAGCGTCGCCCGGACAGGGAACACCGGGGAGCTGTTTTTT. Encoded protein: CSVARTGNTGELFF.

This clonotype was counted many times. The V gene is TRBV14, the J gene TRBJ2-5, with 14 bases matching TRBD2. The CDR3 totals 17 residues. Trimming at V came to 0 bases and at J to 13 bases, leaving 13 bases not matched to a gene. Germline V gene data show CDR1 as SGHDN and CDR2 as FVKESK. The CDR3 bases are TGTGCCAGCAGCCAAGATAGCGCTAGCGGGACTAGCGGGAGCCTGTACTTC. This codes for CASSQDSASGTSGSLYF.

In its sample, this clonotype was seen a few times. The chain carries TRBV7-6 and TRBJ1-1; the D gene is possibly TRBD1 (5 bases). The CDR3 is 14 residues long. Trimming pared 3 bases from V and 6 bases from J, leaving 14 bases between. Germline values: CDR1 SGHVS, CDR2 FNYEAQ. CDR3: CASSFSQGMAEAFF. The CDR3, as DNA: TGTGCCAGCAGCTTTTCGCAGGGTATGGCTGAAGCTTTCTTT.

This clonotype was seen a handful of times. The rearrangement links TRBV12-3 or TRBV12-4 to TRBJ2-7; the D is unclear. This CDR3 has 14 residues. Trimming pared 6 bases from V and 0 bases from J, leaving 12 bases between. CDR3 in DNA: TGTGCCAGCAGGGGGTACTTAAGCTCCTACGAGCAGTACTTC. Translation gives CASRGYLSSYEQYF.

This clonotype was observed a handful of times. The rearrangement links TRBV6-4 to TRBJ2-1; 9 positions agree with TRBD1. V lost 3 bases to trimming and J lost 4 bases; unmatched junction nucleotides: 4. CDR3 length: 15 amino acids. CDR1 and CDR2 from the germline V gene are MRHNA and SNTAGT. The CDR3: CASSEPGQGYNEQFF. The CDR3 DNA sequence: TGTGCCAGCAGTGAGCCGGGACAGGGTTACAATGAGCAGTTCTTC.

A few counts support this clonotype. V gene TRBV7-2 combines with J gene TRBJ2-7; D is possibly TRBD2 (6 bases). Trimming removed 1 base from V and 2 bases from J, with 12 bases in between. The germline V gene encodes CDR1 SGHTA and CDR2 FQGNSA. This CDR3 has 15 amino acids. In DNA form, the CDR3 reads TGTGCCAGCAGCTTAGGGACTATAGGCCCCTACGAGCAGTACTTC. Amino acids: CASSLGTIGPYEQYF.

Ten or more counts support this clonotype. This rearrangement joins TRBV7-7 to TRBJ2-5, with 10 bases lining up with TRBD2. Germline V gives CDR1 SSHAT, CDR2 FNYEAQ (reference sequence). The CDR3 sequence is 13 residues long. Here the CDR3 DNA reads TGTGCTAGCGGGGGGACAGACCAAGAGACCCAGTACTTC. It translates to CASGGTDQETQYF.